This paragraph reports one TCR beta chain. This sample is part of a study of blood T cell repertoires in COVID-19. Study-level information: The origin of the acute and convalescent COVID-19 samples was the United States, Italy and Spain. In each case, the material was cDNA or gDNA derived from T cells, B-cell-depleted T cells, or PBMCs.

Authors' processing steps: Estimates of nucleated cell counts were drawn from the amplification of reference gene primers. Repertoires were generated with immunoSEQ multiplex PCR, while TCRdb's copy carries only in-frame clones and drops some. That table is the source of V, J and clone size, and D and trimming were worked out from the DNA. Among about 120,000 clones, 88% were seen once, and the ten largest hold less than 2%. Germline CDR1 SGHAT, CDR2 FQNNGV. This CDR3 spans 17 amino acids. The ends lost 3 bases at V and 4 bases at J; junction bases unmatched: 12. J is TRBJ2-7 and V is TRBV11-2; 10 bases align to TRBD2. Material: peripheral blood. The sequence was collected from a human donor in a cohort sampled during active COVID-19. CDR3 in amino acids: CASSFHGFLAGEYEQYF. CDR3 nucleotides: TGTGCCAGCAGCTTCCACGGTTTCCTAGCGGGAGAGTACGAGCAGTACTTC.